These 2 T cell receptor beta chains were sequenced from one sample in a study of identical twins. A single record per CDR3 protein comes from TCRdb applying MiXCR to the 5' RACE reads. The sample lists 540,000 or so distinct CDR3 sequences, about a fifth occurring once. These data were also filed under a second study, of yellow fever vaccine responses in identical twins.

The sequencing input was CD4+ T cells sorted from blood. The receptors derive from a woman under 30 in good health.

This clonotype was counted between two and nine times. The gene calls are TRBV12-3 or TRBV12-4 and TRBJ1-4, with a tentative D call TRBD1 (6 bases). The V and J ends lost 7 bases and 8 bases respectively, with 17 bases between them. This CDR3 has 14 residues. CDR3: CASKRGQEEEKLFF. The CDR3, as DNA: TGTGCCAGCAAACGGGGGCAAGAAGAGGAAAAACTGTTTTTT.

As regards this clonotype: The junction shows a germline mismatch at one end, possibly a read error. J is TRBJ2-3 and V is TRBV18; 8 nucleotides match TRBD1. Germline-derived CDR1 and CDR2 are KGHSH and LQKENI. The CDR3 extends over 15 amino acids. Here the CDR3 DNA reads TGTGCCAGCCCACCGCGGACAGGGCCCACAGATACGCAGTATTTT. Protein product: CASPPRTGPTDTQYF.